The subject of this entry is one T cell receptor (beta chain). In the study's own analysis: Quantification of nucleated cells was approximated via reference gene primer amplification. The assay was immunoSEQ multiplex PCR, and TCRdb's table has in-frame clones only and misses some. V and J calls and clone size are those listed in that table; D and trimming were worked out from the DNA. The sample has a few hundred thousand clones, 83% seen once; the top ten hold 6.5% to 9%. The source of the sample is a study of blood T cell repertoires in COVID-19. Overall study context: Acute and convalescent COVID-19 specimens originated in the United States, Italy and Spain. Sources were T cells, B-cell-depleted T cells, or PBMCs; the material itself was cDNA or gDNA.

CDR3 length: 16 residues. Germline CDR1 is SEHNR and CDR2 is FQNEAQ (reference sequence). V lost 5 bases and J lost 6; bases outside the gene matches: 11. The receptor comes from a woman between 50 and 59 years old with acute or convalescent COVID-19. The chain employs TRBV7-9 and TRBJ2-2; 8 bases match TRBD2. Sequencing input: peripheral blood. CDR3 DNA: TGTGCCAGCAGCGGTGCGGGGGGCCGGTTCGCCGGGGAGCTGTTTTTT. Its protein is CASSGAGGRFAGELFF.